A single sample is the source of the 2 T cell receptor beta chains below, sequenced in a study of blood T cell repertoires in COVID-19. TCRdb's table, derived via immunoSEQ multiplex PCR, lists solely in-frame clones and lacks some. The sample includes about 100,000 clones, approximately 90% of them seen just once. Material for sequencing was peripheral blood. The receptors come from a woman older than 75 with acute or convalescent COVID-19.

V usage is TRBV5-1 and J usage is TRBJ1-2, with TRBD1 matching over 7 bases. Losses at the gene ends were 2 bases for V and 8 bases for J; bases not matched to a gene: 6. This CDR3 is built from 13 residues. From germline, CDR1 is SGHRS and CDR2 YFSETQ. CDR3 DNA sequence: TGCGCCAGCAGCTTCGGGACAGTATCCGGCTACACCTTC. It yields the protein CASSFGTVSGYTF. The full variable domain, in which reference TRBV5-1 and TRBJ1-2 provide the parts outside the CDR3, is KAGVTQTPRYLIKTRGQQVTLSCSPISGHRSVSWYQQTPGQGLQFLFEYFSETQRNKGNFPGRFSGRQFSNSRSEMNVSTLELGDSALYLCASSFGTVSGYTFGSGTRLTVV.

The rearrangement joins TRBV19 to TRBJ1-4; TRBD1 agrees at 7 bases. The germline V gene encodes CDR1 LNHDA and CDR2 SQIVND (reference sequence). The trim removed 8 bases at V and 4 bases at J, leaving 4 bases unmatched. This CDR3 comprises 13 residues. The DNA for the CDR3 is TGTGCCAGTTCGGACAGGAGTAATGAAAAACTGTTTTTT. Protein sequence: CASSDRSNEKLFF.